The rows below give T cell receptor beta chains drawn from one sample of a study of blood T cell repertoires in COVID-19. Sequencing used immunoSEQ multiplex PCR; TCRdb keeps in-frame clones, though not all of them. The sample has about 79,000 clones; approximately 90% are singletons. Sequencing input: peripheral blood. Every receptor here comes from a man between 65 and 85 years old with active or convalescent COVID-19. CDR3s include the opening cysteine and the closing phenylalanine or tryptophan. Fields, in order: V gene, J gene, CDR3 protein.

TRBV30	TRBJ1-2	CAWSRGLDGYTF
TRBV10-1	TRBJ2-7	CASSRGPGEQYF
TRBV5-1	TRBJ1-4	CASSAGVGGGEKLFF
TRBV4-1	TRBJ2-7	CASSQTGQGGYEQYF
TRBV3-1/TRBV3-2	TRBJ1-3	CASSQDKGCIYF
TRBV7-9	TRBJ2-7	CASSRVGLGGEQYF
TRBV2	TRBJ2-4	CASRDRGRIQYF
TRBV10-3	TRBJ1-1	CAISESMNTEAFF
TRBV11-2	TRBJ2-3	CASSLDPASGSPTDTQYF
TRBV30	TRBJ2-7	CAWGQGWVWYF
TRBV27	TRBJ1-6	CASSLSRTGSNSPLHF
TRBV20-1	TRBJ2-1	CSASRRGQTFYNEQFF
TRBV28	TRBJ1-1	CASSLLTGDDRAFF
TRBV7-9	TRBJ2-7	CASSRGVRTYEQYF
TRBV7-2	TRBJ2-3	CASSLNGFGGTDTQYF
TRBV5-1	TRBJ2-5	CASSLGLAGAEETQYF
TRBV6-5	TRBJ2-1	CASSRLAGGDEQFF
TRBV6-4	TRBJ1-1	CASSAGGSDTEAFF
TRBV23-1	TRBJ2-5	CATPDRGAPWETQYF
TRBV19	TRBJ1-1	CASSIRETDTEAFF
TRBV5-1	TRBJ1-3	CASTDRSSGNTIYF
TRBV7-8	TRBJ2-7	CASSTRQGPSYEQYF
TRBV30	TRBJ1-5	CAWSVQAGGQPQHF
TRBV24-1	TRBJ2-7	CATSEGQSYEQYF
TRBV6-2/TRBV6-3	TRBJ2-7	CASSYSYSYEQYF
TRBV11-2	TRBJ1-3	CASSLAYPGTGSGNTIYF
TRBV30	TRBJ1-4	CAWTPGQGVGKLFF
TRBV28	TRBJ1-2	CASSGQINYGYTF
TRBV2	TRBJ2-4	CASSVDSGRNIQYF
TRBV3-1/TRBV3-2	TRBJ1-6	CASSRDGQGRNSPLHF
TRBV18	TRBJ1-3	CASSLATGTGSGNTIYF
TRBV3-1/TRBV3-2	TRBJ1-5	CASSQDPTGYSNQPQHF
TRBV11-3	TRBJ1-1	CASSFGSATEAFF
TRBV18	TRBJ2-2	CASSSGTSGRLTGELFF
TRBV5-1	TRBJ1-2	CASSLGEGYTF
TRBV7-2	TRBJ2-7	CASSSLAGSYEQYF
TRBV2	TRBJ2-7	CASSEVRALWYEQYF
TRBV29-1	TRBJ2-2	CSAGTGGDTGELFF
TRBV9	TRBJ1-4	CASSGGTAKGEKLFF
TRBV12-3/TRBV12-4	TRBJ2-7	CASGDLRREQYF
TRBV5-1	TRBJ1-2	CASSFLTGGLDGYTF
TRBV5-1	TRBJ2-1	CASSGGLAGDNEQFF
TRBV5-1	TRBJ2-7	CASSLSPKTGSGGTYEQYF
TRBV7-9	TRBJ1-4	CASSLSVTGVEKLFF
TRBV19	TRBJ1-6	CASTRDRGDSPLHF
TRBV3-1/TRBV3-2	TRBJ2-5	CASSQDWGPETQYF
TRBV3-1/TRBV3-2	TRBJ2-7	CASSRNSGGNYEQYF
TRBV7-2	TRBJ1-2	CASSLAGQGNYGYTF